The source of this TCR beta chain is a study of prognosis after radiotherapy for stage I lung cancer. About the study: The authors enrolled stage I non-small cell lung cancer patients between 2018 and January 2019. Tumor types were squamous cell carcinoma in seven patients, adenocarcinoma in roughly twelve. Notes on the study in general: Unique TCR clone counts dropped after stereotactic body radiation therapy, from a median of around 10,000 to 6,900.

Ten or more counts support this clonotype. Antigen specificity is unknown. Multiplex PCR in two rounds served to amplify TCR beta CDR3 from genomic DNA. It was primers specific to each TRBV and TRBJ gene that first-round PCR used. Universal primers featured in the second PCR round. TCRdb passed the multiplex PCR reads through MiXCR, listing each CDR3 protein once. The profile shows roughly 18,000 distinct CDR3 sequences, roughly 40% of them singletons. J was trimmed by 2 bases and V by 7 bases; bases with no gene match: 13. CDR1 MNHNS and CDR2 SASEGT come from the germline V gene. The CDR3 extends over 17 amino acids.

J is TRBJ2-3 and V is TRBV6-1; 9 bases line up with TRBD1. The material sequenced was PBMCs, taken before or after stereotactic body radiation therapy (not recorded which). This clonotype was sampled from a donor of 50 years or more with non-small cell lung cancer. In DNA form, the CDR3 reads TGTGCCAGCAATACAGGGGGCGCGGCTAGCGACACAGATACGCAGTATTTT. The encoded protein is CASNTGGAASDTDTQYF.